Presented here are 24 T cell receptor beta chains from one specimen sequenced in a study of radiotherapy plus CTLA-4 blockade in lung cancer. The protocol was immunoSEQ multiplex PCR, while the TCRdb copy is restricted to in-frame clones and leaves out a portion. The sample includes 50,000 to 65,000 clones, 65% to 85% of them seen just once. Sample: peripheral blood, taken from a patient treated with radiotherapy plus ipilimumab. These receptors all come from a human donor with non-small cell lung cancer whose response to radiotherapy plus ipilimumab could not be evaluated.

This chain uses TRBV18 with TRBJ2-6; D is unresolved. The V end was cut by 6 bases, the J end by 2 bases, with 8 bases between. Germline lookup yields CDR1 KGHSH and CDR2 LQKENI. The CDR3 length is 14 residues. The CDR3 here is CASSGQTGANVLTF. The CDR3 nucleotides are TGTGCCAGCTCTGGGCAGACTGGGGCCAACGTCCTGACTTTC.

V is TRBV18 and J is TRBJ1-1, with TRBD1 matching over 10 bases. The CDR3 length is 15 residues. Germline CDR1 is KGHSH and CDR2 is LQKENI. Losses at the gene ends were 0 bases for V and 6 bases for J; bases not matched to a gene: 4. The CDR3 protein is CASSPPTGQGAEAFF. CDR3 DNA: TGTGCCAGCTCACCACCCACCGGACAGGGGGCTGAAGCTTTCTTT.

This chain links TRBV5-1 with TRBJ1-2; perhaps TRBD1 as D (6 bases). Germline values: CDR1 SGHRS, CDR2 YFSETQ. The ends were cut back, 0 bases at V and 8 bases at J, with 14 bases in the middle. This CDR3 has 14 residues. The CDR3 protein is CASSLDGTPGGYTF. CDR3 nucleotide sequence: TGCGCCAGCAGCTTGGACGGGACACCGGGCGGCTACACCTTC.

The chain uses TRBV6-5 and TRBJ2-2; tentatively, D is TRBD2 (6 bases). Looked up from germline, CDR1 is MNHEY and CDR2 is SVGAGI. The CDR3 contains 13 residues. V was pared by 8 bases and J by 6 bases, with 13 bases between. The CDR3 DNA reads TGTGCCAGCCGGAGGGACCTCGCCGGGGAGCTGTTTTTT. Protein product: CASRRDLAGELFF.

V is TRBV19 and J is TRBJ1-3, with D possibly TRBD1 on 5 matching bases. This CDR3 spans 15 amino acids. Looked up from germline, CDR1 is LNHDA and CDR2 is SQIVND (reference sequence). Deletions cut 7 bases from V and 8 bases from J, with 21 bases between. The CDR3 sequence: CASKASLRQGYTIYF. DNA of the CDR3: TGTGCCAGTAAGGCTAGTCTGCGGCAGGGATACACCATATATTTT.

This chain links TRBV5-6 with TRBJ2-1; 8 positions agree with TRBD2. With V trimmed by 5 bases and J by 3 bases, 10 bases remained unmatched. The V gene's germline CDR1 is SGHDT and CDR2 YYEEEE. The CDR3 length is 16 residues. CDR3 nucleotides: TGTGCCAGCAGTCTTGAGCGGGGGTCGCACTACAATGAGCAGTTCTTC. Its translation: CASSLERGSHYNEQFF.

V and J are TRBV5-4 and TRBJ1-5; 9 bases map to TRBD1. Trimming removed 4 bases from V and 3 bases from J; junction bases left unmatched: 5. CDR3 length equals 15 residues. Looked up from germline, CDR1 is SGHNT and CDR2 is YYREEE (reference sequence). The CDR3 loop reads CASSRGQGFNQPQHF. DNA for the CDR3: TGTGCCAGCAGCCGGGGACAGGGCTTCAATCAGCCCCAGCATTTT.

The chain has TRBV20-1 and TRBJ1-1, with TRBD1 as a possible D gene (5 bases). Germline CDR1 and CDR2: DFQATT and SNEGSKA (reference sequence). The CDR3 covers 11 residues. V shed 6 bases and J shed 7 bases, with 12 bases lying between them. CDR3 sequence reads: CSATRVSEAFF. The CDR3 region has the DNA TGCAGTGCGACCAGGGTTAGTGAAGCTTTCTTT.

V usage is TRBV7-9 and J usage is TRBJ1-6, with a possible D match to TRBD1 (6 bases). The CDR3 totals 14 residues. The V end lost 5 bases, the J end lost 7 bases, and 12 bases lay between the germline ends. Germline V gene lookup returns CDR1 SEHNR and CDR2 FQNEAQ (reference sequence). CDR3 amino acids: CASSDGRGNSPLHF. CDR3 coding DNA: TGTGCCAGCAGCGATGGTAGGGGGAATTCACCCCTCCACTTT. Filled out from reference TRBV7-9 and TRBJ1-6, the complete variable domain reads DTGVSQNPRHKITKRGQNVTFRCDPISEHNRLYWYRQTLGQGPEFLTYFQNEAQLEKSRLLSDRFSAERPKGSFSTLEIQRTEQGDSAMYLCASSDGRGNSPLHFGNGTRLTVT.

The count of this clone is one. The chain carries TRBV4-1 and TRBJ2-1; 14 nucleotides align to TRBD2. Losses at the gene ends were 2 bases for V and 9 bases for J; bases not matched to a gene: 3. The length of the CDR3 is 15 residues. Germline CDR1 and CDR2: MGHRA and YSYEKL. The CDR3 loop reads CASSQPGLAGAEQFF. The CDR3 DNA reads as TGCGCCAGCAGCCAACCGGGACTAGCGGGAGCTGAGCAGTTCTTC.

The chain couples TRBV6-1 to TRBJ1-5, with D perhaps matching TRBD1 (6 bases). Germline CDR1 reads MNHNS; CDR2 reads SASEGT. V was cut by 7 bases and J by 5 bases, with 18 bases left in between. The CDR3 length is 15 residues. CDR3 amino acids: CASNIGRGADQPQHF. The CDR3 DNA sequence: TGTGCCAGCAACATAGGACGGGGGGCTGATCAGCCCCAGCATTTT.

This clone was counted between two and nine times. The chain uses TRBV19 and TRBJ1-3, with D tentatively TRBD1 (6 bases). Germline V CDR1 and CDR2: LNHDA, SQIVND (reference sequence). V was clipped by 7 bases and J by 0 bases, with 25 bases between them. This CDR3 has 19 amino acids. This CDR3 reads CASIPAGGPLRSSGNTIYF. The DNA for the CDR3 is TGTGCCAGTATCCCTGCCGGGGGGCCCCTCCGATCCTCTGGAAACACCATATATTTT.

The chain uses TRBV7-2 and TRBJ2-7; the D is unclear. The germline V gene encodes CDR1 SGHTA and CDR2 FQGNSA. The CDR3 length is 13 residues. Trimming took 4 bases from V and 6 from J, leaving 13 bases between them. CDR3 sequence reads: CASSSTLTVEQYF. The CDR3, as DNA: TGTGCCAGCAGCTCCACCCTTACAGTCGAGCAGTACTTC. The variable domain in full, with the rest retrieved from reference TRBV7-2 and TRBJ2-7, is GAGVSQSPSNKVTEKGKDVELRCDPISGHTALYWYRQSLGQGLEFLIYFQGNSAPDKSGLPSDRFSAERTGGSVSTLTIQRTQQEDSAVYLCASSSTLTVEQYFGPGTRLTVT.

This clone was seen a single time. The chain is built from TRBV6-5 and TRBJ2-3, with D possibly being TRBD2 (6 bases). The V end was cut by 8 bases, the J end by 1 base, with 7 bases between. This CDR3 spans 12 amino acids. Germline CDR1 reads MNHEY; CDR2 reads SVGAGI. CDR3 DNA: TGTGCCAGCGGCGGGGGCACAGATACGCAGTATTTT. The encoded protein is CASGGGTDTQYF.

The chain has TRBV5-1 and TRBJ2-2, with D uncertain. Germline V gene data show CDR1 as SGHRS and CDR2 as YFSETQ. The CDR3 length is 12 residues. V gave up 2 bases and J gave up 8 bases, with 7 bases separating them. The CDR3 region is CASSFTGGELFF. The CDR3 DNA reads TGCGCCAGCAGCTTCACCGGGGGGGAGCTGTTTTTT.

This chain connects TRBV5-1 to TRBJ2-3; D might be TRBD2 (5 bases). Trimming left V 0 bases short and J 2 bases short, with 7 bases between. This CDR3 is 14 amino acids long. Per germline, CDR1 SGHRS and CDR2 YFSETQ. CDR3 protein: CASSLGGYTDTQYF. CDR3 in DNA: TGCGCCAGCAGCTTGGGCGGGTACACAGATACGCAGTATTTT. The full variable domain, with the rest looked up from reference TRBV5-1 and TRBJ2-3, is KAGVTQTPRYLIKTRGQQVTLSCSPISGHRSVSWYQQTPGQGLQFLFEYFSETQRNKGNFPGRFSGRQFSNSRSEMNVSTLELGDSALYLCASSLGGYTDTQYFGPGTRLTVL.

The chain is built from TRBV11-2 and TRBJ1-6; D gene uncertain. The germline CDR1 and CDR2 sequences are SGHAT and FQNNGV. CDR3 length equals 14 residues. The V and J ends lost 3 bases and 10 bases respectively, with 13 bases between them. Written as DNA, the CDR3 is TGTGCCAGCAGCTTCCCCGGGTGGCGGTCACCCCTCCACTTT. Its translation: CASSFPGWRSPLHF.

Only a few counts were recorded for this clone. The V call is TRBV5-1, the J call TRBJ1-1; D is uncertain. Trimming pared 1 base from V and 0 bases from J, leaving 4 bases between. Germline V gives CDR1 SGHRS, CDR2 YFSETQ. The CDR3 totals 13 residues. CDR3 in amino acids: CASSLRVNTEAFF. The CDR3 region has the DNA TGCGCCAGCAGCTTGCGGGTGAACACTGAAGCTTTCTTT.

The CDR3, as DNA: TGTGCCAGCTCACCATTAGTTTCATGGAGGAACGATGGCTACACCTTC. It is translated as CASSPLVSWRNDGYTF. J is TRBJ1-2 and V is TRBV18; D call uncertain. The V end was cut by 2 bases, the J end by 6 bases, with 19 bases between. This CDR3 contains 16 residues. From germline, CDR1 is KGHSH and CDR2 LQKENI.

The V gene is TRBV7-9, the J gene TRBJ2-3; 13 bases are a match to TRBD2. The CDR3 covers 18 residues. V shed 1 base, J shed 2 bases, and the junction held 6 bases outside the gene matches. Germline V gene data show CDR1 as SEHNR and CDR2 as FQNEAQ (reference sequence). The CDR3 DNA sequence: TGTGCCAGCAGCTTAGGGACTAGCGGGGGTGGGGTCACAGATACGCAGTATTTT. It encodes CASSLGTSGGGVTDTQYF.

J is TRBJ2-7 and V is TRBV5-1; 10 bases line up with TRBD1. V was pared by 0 bases and J by 3 bases, with 6 bases of the junction left unmatched. The CDR3 covers 16 residues. Germline CDR1 SGHRS, CDR2 YFSETQ. CDR3 residues: CASSLGPGQGIYEQYF. The CDR3 region has the DNA TGCGCCAGCAGCTTGGGGCCGGGACAGGGGATCTACGAGCAGTACTTC.

The gene calls are TRBV18 and TRBJ2-3; 11 nucleotides agree with TRBD1. V dropped 6 bases and J dropped 6; count of bases not matched to a gene: 5. Germline V CDR1 and CDR2: KGHSH, LQKENI. The CDR3 contains 14 residues. CDR3 coding DNA: TGTGCCAGCTCCCCCGGGACAGGGGGTGATACGCAGTATTTT. It is translated as CASSPGTGGDTQYF.

This clone showed up just a few times. V and J are TRBV18 and TRBJ2-7; TRBD1 might be the D (6 bases). V was trimmed by 8 bases and J by 1 base, leaving 12 bases between them. The CDR3 consists of 13 residues. Germline loops: CDR1 KGHSH, CDR2 LQKENI. CDR3 coding DNA: TGTGCCAGCAAAGGACAGACGTCCTACGAGCAGTACTTC. Its translation is CASKGQTSYEQYF. Variable domain in full (rest from reference TRBV18 and TRBJ2-7): NAGVMQNPRHLVRRRGQEARLRCSPMKGHSHVYWYRQLPEEGLKFMVYLQKENIIDESGMPKERFSAEFPKEGPSILRIQQVVRGDSAAYFCASKGQTSYEQYFGPGTRLTVT.

The V gene is TRBV6-6, the J gene TRBJ1-1; possibly TRBD1 for D (5 bases). Germline V gene data show CDR1 as MNHNY and CDR2 as SVGAGI (reference sequence). V was cut by 0 bases and J by 5 bases, with 13 bases left in between. CDR3 length: 15 residues. The CDR3 DNA reads as TGTGCCAGCAGTTACTCAGGGGTGGTGTGGACTGAAGCTTTCTTT. Its protein is CASSYSGVVWTEAFF.